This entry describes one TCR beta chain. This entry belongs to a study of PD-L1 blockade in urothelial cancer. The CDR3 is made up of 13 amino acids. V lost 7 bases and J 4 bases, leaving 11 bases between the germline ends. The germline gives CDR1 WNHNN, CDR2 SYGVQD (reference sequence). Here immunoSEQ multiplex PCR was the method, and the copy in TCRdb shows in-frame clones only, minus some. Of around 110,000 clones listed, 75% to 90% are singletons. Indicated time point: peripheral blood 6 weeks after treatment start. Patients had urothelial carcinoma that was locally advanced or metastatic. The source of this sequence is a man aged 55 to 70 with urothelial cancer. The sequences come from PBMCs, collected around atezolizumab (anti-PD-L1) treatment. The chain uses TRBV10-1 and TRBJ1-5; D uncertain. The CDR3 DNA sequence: TGCGCCAGCATTCCTGATAGAAATCAGCCCCAGCATTTT. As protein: CASIPDRNQPQHF.